This TCR beta chain was recovered during a study of blood T cell repertoires in COVID-19. Germline V gene data show CDR1 as SNHLY and CDR2 as FYNNEI. After removal of 3 bases from V and 8 bases from J, the junction contained 15 bases not matched to a gene. The CDR3 has 17 residues. Method: immunoSEQ multiplex PCR; TCRdb's copy keeps in-frame clones and lacks some. The data hold around 89,000 clones, with 89% observed a single time. This sequence was found in a man between 45 and 60 years old with acute or convalescent COVID-19. V and J are TRBV2 and TRBJ1-2, with 10 bases identical to TRBD1. Sequenced input: peripheral blood. CDR3 region: CASSDRGGQGLRVGYTF. CDR3 nucleotide sequence: TGTGCCAGCAGTGACCGTGGGGGACAGGGGCTTCGGGTAGGCTACACCTTC.